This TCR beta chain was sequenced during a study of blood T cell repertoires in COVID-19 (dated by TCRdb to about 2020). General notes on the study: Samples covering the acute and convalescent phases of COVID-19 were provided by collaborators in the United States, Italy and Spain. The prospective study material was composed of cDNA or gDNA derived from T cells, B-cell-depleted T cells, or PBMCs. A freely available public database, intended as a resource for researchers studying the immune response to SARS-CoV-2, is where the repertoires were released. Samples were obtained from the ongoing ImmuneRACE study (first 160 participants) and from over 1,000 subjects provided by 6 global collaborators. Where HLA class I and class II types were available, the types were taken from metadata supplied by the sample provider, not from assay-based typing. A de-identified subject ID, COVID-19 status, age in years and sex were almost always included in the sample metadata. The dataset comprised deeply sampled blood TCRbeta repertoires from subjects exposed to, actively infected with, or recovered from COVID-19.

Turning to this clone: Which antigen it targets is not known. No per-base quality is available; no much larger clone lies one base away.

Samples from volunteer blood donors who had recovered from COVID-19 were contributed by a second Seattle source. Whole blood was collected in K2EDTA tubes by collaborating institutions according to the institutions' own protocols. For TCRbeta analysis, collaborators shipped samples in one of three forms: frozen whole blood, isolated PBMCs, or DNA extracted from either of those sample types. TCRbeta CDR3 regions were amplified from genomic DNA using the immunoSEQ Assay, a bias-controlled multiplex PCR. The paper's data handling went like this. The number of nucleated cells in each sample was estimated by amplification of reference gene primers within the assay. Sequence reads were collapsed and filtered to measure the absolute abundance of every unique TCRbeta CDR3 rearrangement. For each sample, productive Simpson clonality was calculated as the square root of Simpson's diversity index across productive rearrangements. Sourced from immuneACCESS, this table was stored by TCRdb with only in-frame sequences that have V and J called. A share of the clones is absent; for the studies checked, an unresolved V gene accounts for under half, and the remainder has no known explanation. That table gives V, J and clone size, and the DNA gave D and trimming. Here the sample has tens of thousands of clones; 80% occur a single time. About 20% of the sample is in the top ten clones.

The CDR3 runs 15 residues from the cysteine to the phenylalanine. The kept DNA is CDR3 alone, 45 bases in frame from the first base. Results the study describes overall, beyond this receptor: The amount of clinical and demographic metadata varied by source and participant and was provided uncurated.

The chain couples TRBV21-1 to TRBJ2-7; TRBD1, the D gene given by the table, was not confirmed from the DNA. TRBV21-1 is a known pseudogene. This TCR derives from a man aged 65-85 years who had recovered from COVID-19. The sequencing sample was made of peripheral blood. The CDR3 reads CASSKSGDRGYEQYF. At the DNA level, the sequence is TGTGCCAGCAGCAAAAGTGGGGACAGGGGATACGAGCAGTACTTC.